This T cell receptor (beta chain) stems from a study of beta chain features in type 1 diabetes. Study-wide results and caveats: Type 1 diabetes patients had TCRB CDR3s that were shorter (moderately but significantly so) in all four CD4+ subsets. Shorter templates might be favored by PCR, equally in patients and controls. Among patients, naive, central memory and Treg TCRB repertoires appeared more similar than among healthy donors.

This clone was detected only a few times. Its antigen is not known. Germline V gene lookup returns CDR1 SGHTA and CDR2 FQGTGA. CDR3 size: 15 residues. V shed 5 bases and J shed 5 bases, with 16 bases lying between them. Populations obtained by sorting all exceeded 95% purity. The whole isolated RNA underwent reverse transcription, so sequencing captured expressed TCRB transcripts. Only in-frame clones appear in the TCRdb table, and some are missing; sequencing was by immunoSEQ multiplex PCR. The table records 400,000 or so clones, over 9.5% of them present only once. The V call is TRBV7-3, the J call TRBJ2-1; D unclear. The sequence derives from a woman between 18 and 29 years old with type 1 diabetes. The sample taken for sequencing was naive CD4+ T cells from blood. This chain's CDR3 is CASSKSSTYDNEQFF. The CDR3 nucleotides are TGTGCCAGCAGCAAGTCTAGTACTTACGACAATGAGCAGTTCTTC.